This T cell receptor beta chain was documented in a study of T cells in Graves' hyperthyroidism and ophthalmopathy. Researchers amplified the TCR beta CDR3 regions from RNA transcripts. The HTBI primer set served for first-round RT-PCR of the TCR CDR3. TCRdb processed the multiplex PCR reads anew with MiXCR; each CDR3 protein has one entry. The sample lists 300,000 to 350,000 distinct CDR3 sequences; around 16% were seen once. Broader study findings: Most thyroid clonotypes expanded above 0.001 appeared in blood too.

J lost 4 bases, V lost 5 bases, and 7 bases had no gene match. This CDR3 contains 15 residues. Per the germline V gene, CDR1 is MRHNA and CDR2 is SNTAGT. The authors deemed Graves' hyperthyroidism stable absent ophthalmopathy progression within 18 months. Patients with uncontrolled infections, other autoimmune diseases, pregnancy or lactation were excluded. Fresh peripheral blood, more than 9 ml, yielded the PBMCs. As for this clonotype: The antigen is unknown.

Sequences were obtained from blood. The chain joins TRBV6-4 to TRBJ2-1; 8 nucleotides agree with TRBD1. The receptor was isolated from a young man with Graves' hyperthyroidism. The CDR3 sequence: CASSPTGGIYNEQFF. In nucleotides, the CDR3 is TGTGCCAGCAGTCCCACAGGGGGGATATACAATGAGCAGTTCTTC.